This record concerns one TCR beta chain sequence. Its cognate antigen is unknown. This specimen belongs to a study of cytomegalovirus exposure and HLA in healthy donors. Study results and limitations: Listed as cytomegalovirus-associated were about 160 TCR beta chains. Both high specificity and high sensitivity reportedly marked the classifier's diagnosis of cytomegalovirus status. Specificity for CMV antigens was confirmed in vitro for a few of the CMV-associated chains.

Germline CDR1 SGHAT, CDR2 FQNNGV. The CDR3 has 15 amino acids. V trimming: 5 bases; J trimming: 2 bases; junction bases outside the gene matches: 6. Sequencing was performed with immunoSEQ multiplex PCR; in TCRdb, only in-frame clones are kept and a portion is missing. The sample comprises roughly 82,000 clones, about 92% of which are singletons, and 0.67% rests with the top ten. The origin of this receptor is a man aged 18 to 30 in good health and CMV-seronegative. Specimen: PBMCs. This chain uses TRBV11-2 with TRBJ2-1; 7 bases agree with TRBD1. The CDR3 DNA reads TGTGCCAGCAGCCAATATACAGGGGCCTACAATGAGCAGTTCTTC. It encodes CASSQYTGAYNEQFF.